The next 31 T cell receptor beta chains were all read from a single sample in a study of blood T cell repertoires in COVID-19. TCRdb's table, derived via immunoSEQ multiplex PCR, lists solely in-frame clones and lacks some. The table shows 250,000 to 350,000 clones, with 90% occurring only once. The sequencing sample was made of peripheral blood. Source of these receptors: a woman between 50 and 59 years old with COVID-19, enrolled during active disease.

The V gene is TRBV6-5, the J gene TRBJ2-3, with D possibly TRBD1 on 6 matching bases. CDR1 and CDR2 from the germline V gene are MNHEY and SVGAGI. The V and J ends lost 2 bases and 1 base respectively, with 10 bases between them. The CDR3 runs to 15 residues. The CDR3 protein is CASSYIAGGTDTQYF. DNA for the CDR3: TGTGCCAGCAGTTACATAGCAGGGGGCACAGATACGCAGTATTTT.

The chain combines TRBV3-1 (or the pseudogene TRBV3-2) with TRBJ1-6; 7 bases are a match to TRBD1. V shed 0 bases and J 5 bases; nucleotides not matched to a gene: 4. The germline CDR1 and CDR2 sequences are LGHDT and YNNKEL (reference sequence). The CDR3 totals 16 residues. The CDR3 nucleotides read TGTGCCAGCAGCCAAGACAGGGGGGTGGATAATTCACCCCTCCACTTT. The encoded protein is CASSQDRGVDNSPLHF.

The chain uses TRBV7-9 and TRBJ1-2; D is unresolved. Germline V lookup: CDR1 SEHNR, CDR2 FQNEAQ (reference sequence). The CDR3 has 14 residues. Trimming removed 1 base from V and 8 bases from J, with 14 bases in between. The CDR3 nucleotides are TGTGCCAGCAGCTTAGAAGCACCGATCACCGGCTACACCTTC. Amino acid sequence: CASSLEAPITGYTF.

The chain couples TRBV5-1 to TRBJ2-2, with TRBD2 identical over 7 bases. After removal of 1 base from V and 7 bases from J, the junction contained 7 bases not matched to a gene. Per the germline V gene, CDR1 is SGHRS and CDR2 is YFSETQ. The CDR3 has 15 residues. The CDR3 loop reads CASSLRTAGVGELFF. CDR3 sequence (DNA): TGCGCCAGCAGCTTGCGGACGGCGGGGGTCGGGGAGCTGTTTTTT.

A few counts support this clone. V is TRBV19 and J is TRBJ1-5; 7 bases agree with TRBD1. CDR1 and CDR2 (germline): LNHDA, SQIVND (reference sequence). J lost 7 bases, V lost 8 bases, and 8 bases had no gene match. This CDR3 spans 13 amino acids. The DNA for the CDR3 is TGTGCCAGTTCAGAGGGGGCTGTGCAGCCCCAGCATTTT. Its translation: CASSEGAVQPQHF.

This clone was seen once. The chain recombines TRBV27 with TRBJ1-6; the match to TRBD1 covers 9 bases. This CDR3 is built from 16 residues. CDR1 and CDR2 from the germline V gene are MNHEY and SMNVEV (reference sequence). Trimming took 4 bases from V and 9 from J; bases not matched to a gene: 10. CDR3 in amino acids: CASSSLVQGAGSPLHF. The CDR3 nucleotides are TGTGCCAGCAGTTCCCTTGTACAGGGGGCAGGTTCACCCCTCCACTTT.

The chain is built from TRBV12-3 or TRBV12-4 and TRBJ1-1; D not resolved. Trimming stripped 5 bases from V and 5 bases from J, with 9 bases between. The CDR3 spans 12 residues. Here the CDR3 DNA reads TGTGCCAGCAGTGTAGGGCCGACTGAAGCTTTCTTT. Translating it yields CASSVGPTEAFF.

The V gene is TRBV10-2, the J gene TRBJ2-7, with D perhaps matching TRBD2 (5 bases). Germline V gives CDR1 WSHSY, CDR2 SAAADI. V was pared by 10 bases and J by 1 base, with 11 bases between. The CDR3 loop spans 12 amino acids. The CDR3 DNA reads TGCGCCATCCGGGATCCATCCTACGAGCAGTACTTC. Its translation: CAIRDPSYEQYF.

The chain employs TRBV7-2 and TRBJ2-1; D possibly corresponds to TRBD1 (6 bases). V was trimmed by 5 bases and J by 4 bases, leaving 15 bases between them. Germline lookup yields CDR1 SGHTA and CDR2 FQGNSA. The CDR3 sequence is 15 residues long. The CDR3 coding sequence is TGTGCCAGCAGCCTGGCCAGGGACACTTACAATGAGCAGTTCTTC. Translation: CASSLARDTYNEQFF.

This clone has only one observation. The chain uses TRBV29-1 and TRBJ2-3; the D is unclear. Germline V gene sequence: CDR1 SQVTM, CDR2 ANQGSEA. V was clipped by 7 bases and J by 3 bases, with 5 bases between them. This CDR3 contains 10 residues. The CDR3 sequence: CSGATDTQYF. The CDR3 bases are TGCAGCGGGGCGACAGATACGCAGTATTTT.

Here the CDR3 reads CSVRDSGSYNEQFF. Here the CDR3 DNA reads TGCAGCGTTCGGGATAGCGGGAGCTACAATGAGCAGTTCTTC. The rearrangement joins TRBV29-1 to TRBJ2-1, with 9 nucleotides matching TRBD2. The CDR3 covers 14 residues. Unmatched junction bases numbered 5, after V lost 5 bases and J lost 3 bases. Germline V gives CDR1 SQVTM, CDR2 ANQGSEA.

The gene calls are TRBV24-1 and TRBJ1-5; D unclear. The ends were cut back, 6 bases at V and 7 bases at J, with 15 bases in the middle. The CDR3 length is 14 residues. Germline assignment: CDR1 KGHDR and CDR2 SFDVKD. The CDR3 DNA is TGTGCCACCAGTACCTCACGTACTAGCCAGCCCCAGCATTTT. This sequence encodes CATSTSRTSQPQHF.

This chain connects TRBV6-5 to TRBJ1-3; the D gene is possibly TRBD1 (6 bases). The CDR3 consists of 14 residues. In germline, CDR1 is MNHEY, CDR2 SVGAGI. V lost 8 bases and J lost 0, with 11 bases in between. This CDR3 reads CASAPDSSGNTIYF. The CDR3 DNA follows: TGTGCCAGCGCCCCGGACAGCTCTGGAAACACCATATATTTT.

V usage is TRBV24-1 and J usage is TRBJ2-1; unclear D gene. The germline V gene encodes CDR1 KGHDR and CDR2 SFDVKD. V lost 0 bases and J lost 5, with 13 bases in between. This CDR3 comprises 16 residues. Written as DNA, the CDR3 is TGTGCCACCAGTGATTTGCTGAACAGTGGGCACAATGAGCAGTTCTTC. The encoded protein is CATSDLLNSGHNEQFF.

This clone appeared a single time. CDR3 loop: CAISDWGEGLDEQYF. As DNA, the CDR3 is TGTGCCATCAGTGATTGGGGGGAGGGCCTGGACGAGCAGTACTTC. The chain carries TRBV10-3 and TRBJ2-7; TRBD2 matches at 7 bases. Germline V gene sequence: CDR1 ENHRY, CDR2 SYGVKD. The junction had 10 bases not matched to a gene; V was cut back by 3 bases and J by 5 bases. CDR3 length: 15 amino acids.

The rearrangement joins TRBV5-1 to TRBJ2-6, with D unresolved. CDR1 and CDR2 (germline): SGHRS, YFSETQ. The ends were cut back, 0 bases at V and 1 base at J, with 8 bases in the middle. The length of the CDR3 is 16 residues. The CDR3 sequence: CASSLVVLSGANVLTF. CDR3 sequence (DNA): TGCGCCAGCAGCTTGGTTGTCTTATCTGGGGCCAACGTCCTGACTTTC.

The rearrangement joins TRBV19 to TRBJ1-5; TRBD1 matches 8 bases. From germline, CDR1 is LNHDA and CDR2 SQIVND (reference sequence). The V gene end was trimmed by 6 bases and the J gene end by 0 bases; junction bases not matched to a gene: 4. This CDR3 region has 15 residues. CDR3 sequence: CASRRTGGSNQPQHF. The CDR3 DNA follows: TGTGCCAGTAGGAGAACAGGGGGTAGCAATCAGCCCCAGCATTTT.

The chain couples TRBV2 to TRBJ2-2; D is undetermined. This CDR3 is 15 amino acids long. Deletions cut 9 bases from V and 0 bases from J, with 14 bases between. CDR1 and CDR2 (germline): SNHLY, FYNNEI. This CDR3 is CASQPTVANTGELFF. As DNA, the CDR3 is TGTGCCAGTCAACCCACAGTAGCGAACACCGGGGAGCTGTTTTTT.

The chain employs TRBV6-5 and TRBJ1-2; D unclear. Germline CDR1 reads MNHEY; CDR2 reads SVGAGI. V was trimmed by 1 base and J by 13 bases, leaving 16 bases between them. This CDR3 comprises 13 residues. The DNA of the CDR3 is TGTGCCAGCAGTTACTTGGATGGGGAGGATGGCACCTTC. It translates to CASSYLDGEDGTF.

V is TRBV12-3 or TRBV12-4 and J is TRBJ1-1; tentatively, D is TRBD1 (5 bases). This CDR3 is 11 amino acids long. V shed 7 bases and J shed 4 bases, with 7 bases lying between them. The CDR3 spells CASMGGTEAFF. The CDR3 DNA is TGTGCCAGCATGGGGGGCACTGAAGCTTTCTTT.

This chain joins TRBV7-3 and TRBJ2-2, with 7 positions matching TRBD1. Germline V gene data show CDR1 as SGHTA and CDR2 as FQGTGA. V lost 5 bases to trimming and J lost 2 bases; unmatched junction nucleotides: 8. This CDR3 spans 16 amino acids. In DNA form, the CDR3 reads TGTGCCAGCAGCCGACCAGGGGGTACAAACACCGGGGAGCTGTTTTTT. Its protein product is CASSRPGGTNTGELFF.

V and J are TRBV19 and TRBJ2-7; D not certain. The CDR3 sequence is 13 residues long. Germline V gene lookup returns CDR1 LNHDA and CDR2 SQIVND (reference sequence). The ends were cut back, 3 bases at V and 2 bases at J, with 8 bases in the middle. The CDR3 nucleotides read TGTGCCAGTAGTATCGACACGACCTACGAGCAGTACTTC. Its protein product is CASSIDTTYEQYF.

This clone was seen a handful of times. The chain recombines TRBV10-2 with TRBJ2-2; 16 nucleotides line up with TRBD2. Germline-derived CDR1 and CDR2 are WSHSY and SAAADI. J gave up 7 bases and V 6 bases, and 2 bases lay outside the gene matches. This CDR3 spans 15 amino acids. This CDR3 is CASRGLAGGYGELFF. As DNA, the CDR3 is TGCGCCAGCAGGGGACTAGCGGGAGGGTACGGGGAGCTGTTTTTT.

This clone has more than one count but fewer than ten. This chain links TRBV15 with TRBJ2-6; D remains ambiguous. V shed 0 bases and J shed 3 bases, with 6 bases lying between them. The CDR3 runs to 15 residues. Germline V CDR1 and CDR2: LNHNV, YYDKDF (reference sequence). CDR3 residues: CATSRDSGGANVLTF. The CDR3 DNA sequence: TGTGCCACCAGCAGAGATTCGGGTGGGGCCAACGTCCTGACTTTC.

The chain links TRBV19 to TRBJ1-4; D call uncertain. The CDR3 spans 16 residues. The germline V gene has CDR1 LNHDA and CDR2 SQIVND (reference sequence). Deletions cut 3 bases from V and 4 bases from J, with 15 bases between. CDR3 sequence reads: CASSIRSGLGNEKLFF. The DNA of the CDR3 is TGTGCCAGTAGTATTCGGAGCGGGCTTGGTAATGAAAAACTGTTTTTT.

The CDR3 spells CASSQVAGTGGSGYTF. CDR3 nucleotides: TGCGCCAGCAGCCAAGTCGCCGGGACAGGGGGTAGTGGCTACACCTTC. This sequence joins TRBV4-3 and TRBJ1-2, with TRBD1 matching over 11 bases. The germline CDR1 and CDR2 sequences are LGHNA and YSLEER. Trimming removed 1 base from V and 7 bases from J; junction bases left unmatched: 8. CDR3 length: 16 residues.

This clone was seen once. The rearrangement uses TRBV19 and TRBJ1-5; D perhaps matches TRBD1 (5 bases). CDR3 length: 16 residues. The V end was cut by 0 bases, the J end by 2 bases, with 11 bases between. The germline V gene encodes CDR1 LNHDA and CDR2 SQIVND (reference sequence). The CDR3 DNA follows: TGTGCCAGTAGTATAGAGGCAGGGCTGGGCAATCAGCCCCAGCATTTT. Translated: CASSIEAGLGNQPQHF.

The chain combines TRBV7-8 with TRBJ2-3, with 7 positions matching TRBD2. Trimming took 5 bases from V and 5 from J; bases not matched to a gene: 10. Germline V lookup: CDR1 SGHVS, CDR2 FQNEAQ. The CDR3 contains 15 residues. This CDR3 reads CASSREGGRRDTQYF. The CDR3, as DNA: TGTGCCAGCAGCCGAGAGGGCGGGAGAAGAGATACGCAGTATTTT.

In this sample, this clone turned up once. This chain uses TRBV7-3 with TRBJ1-5; D unclear. Per germline, CDR1 SGHTA and CDR2 FQGTGA. With 0 bases removed from V and 7 bases from J, the gap between germline ends came to 7 bases. The CDR3 extends over 13 amino acids. DNA for the CDR3: TGTGCCAGCAGCTTAACCCCGAGACAGCCCCAGCATTTT. It translates to CASSLTPRQPQHF.

This clone was observed once. CDR3 DNA: TGCGCCAGCAGCTTAGGGGGTTCAACAATAAGCTACGAGCAGTACTTC. Protein: CASSLGGSTISYEQYF. The V gene is TRBV5-1, the J gene TRBJ2-7, with D perhaps TRBD1 (6 bases). The V and J ends lost 2 bases and 3 bases respectively, with 18 bases between them. The CDR3 is made up of 16 amino acids. Germline V gene lookup returns CDR1 SGHRS and CDR2 YFSETQ.

The rearrangement uses TRBV4-2 and TRBJ2-7; TRBD2 aligns across 9 bases. This CDR3 spans 17 amino acids. Losses at the gene ends were 1 base for V and 1 base for J; bases not matched to a gene: 8. Germline V gives CDR1 LGHNA, CDR2 YNFKEQ. The CDR3 reads CASSQAALAGISYEQYF. DNA of the CDR3: TGTGCCAGCAGCCAAGCAGCCCTAGCGGGGATATCCTACGAGCAGTACTTC.